This T cell receptor beta chain stems from a study of glioma-infiltrating T cells after dendritic cell vaccination. On the study more broadly: Patients received three intradermal dendritic cell vaccine injections at biweekly intervals. Notes on the study in general: Only a small number of patients had complete blood and tumor samples. Longer survival after dendritic cell vaccination followed higher pretreatment TIL content.

CDR1 and CDR2 from the germline V gene are SGHTA and FQGNSA. The length of the CDR3 is 14 residues. V was pared by 3 bases and J by 5 bases, with 4 bases of the junction left unmatched. Regarding time point: after dendritic cell vaccination, including at tumor progression/relapse. Primers: 60 V beta forward and 13 J beta reverse. The method was immunoSEQ multiplex PCR; TCRdb's version includes in-frame clones alone and lacks a portion of them. The sample consists of over 65,000 clones, roughly 85% of them appearing once. On this clone: Antigen specificity is unknown.

V and J are TRBV7-2 and TRBJ2-1, with 7 bases lining up with TRBD1. This TCR was recovered from a human donor with glioblastoma. The source was blood, collected after dendritic cell vaccination. For the CDR3, the DNA is TGTGCCAGCAGCTTCAGGGGGTTGAACAATGAGCAGTTCTTC. Its protein product is CASSFRGLNNEQFF.